The 25 T cell receptor beta chains reported below all come from one sample, sequenced in a study of T cells in Graves' hyperthyroidism and ophthalmopathy. RNA transcripts were the template for amplifying TCR beta CDR3 regions. A set of HTBI primers served as the primers for a first-round RT-PCR of the TCR CDR3. TCRdb re-derived calls from the multiplex PCR reads in MiXCR, one entry per CDR3 protein. Of under 700,000 distinct CDR3 sequences detected, 40% to 55% appear once; the ten largest clones hold 8.2%. The sample comprised peripheral blood or thyroid tissue (not recorded which). All receptors derive from a woman aged 18-29 years with Graves' hyperthyroidism.

This clonotype occurred many times. The gene calls are TRBV20-1 and TRBJ2-2; 7 bases align to TRBD1. CDR3 length: 16 residues. Per germline, CDR1 DFQATT and CDR2 SNEGSKA (reference sequence). V dropped 5 bases and J dropped 4; count of bases not matched to a gene: 13. The CDR3 is CSALGQAALGTGELFF. Written as DNA, the CDR3 is TGCAGTGCTCTAGGACAGGCTGCGTTGGGCACCGGGGAGCTGTTTTTT.

This clonotype has just one count. V usage is TRBV7-9 and J usage is TRBJ2-7; no clear D gene. CDR1 and CDR2 (germline): SEHNR, FQNEAQ (reference sequence). This CDR3 is 12 amino acids long. Trimming took off 6 bases at V and 4 bases at J, with 10 bases between the two ends. The CDR3 is CASSSVRYEQYF. CDR3 DNA: TGTGCCAGCAGTTCCGTCCGGTACGAGCAGTACTTC.

This clonotype was detected ten times or more. The V gene is TRBV9, the J gene TRBJ1-2; D remains ambiguous. The CDR3 consists of 13 residues. Deletions cut 0 bases from V and 14 bases from J, with 17 bases between. The V gene's germline CDR1 is SGDLS and CDR2 YYNGEE. CDR3 nucleotide sequence: TGTGCCAGCAGCGTAGGGGATGCCGGGGTCCGTACCTTC. Protein sequence: CASSVGDAGVRTF.

V gene TRBV9 combines with J gene TRBJ1-3; no clear D. Deletions cut 0 bases from V and 2 bases from J, with 12 bases between. Germline-derived CDR1 and CDR2 are SGDLS and YYNGEE. The CDR3 has 16 amino acids. The CDR3 DNA reads TGTGCCAGCAGCGTAGGGTCTCCAGCCCCTGGAAACACCATATATTTT. Protein product: CASSVGSPAPGNTIYF.

This clonotype was observed a single time. J is TRBJ2-2 and V is TRBV14; perhaps TRBD1 as D (5 bases). The CDR3 covers 17 residues. CDR1 and CDR2 (germline): SGHDN, FVKESK. Trimming left V 3 bases short and J 6 bases short, with 20 bases between. In DNA, the CDR3 is TGTGCCAGCAGCCAGTTAATCCAGGGTCTGTTTTCCGGGGAGCTGTTTTTT. Residues: CASSQLIQGLFSGELFF.

The CDR3 DNA follows: TGTGCCATCAGTGCCGGACAGACCTATGGCTACACCTTC. Encoded protein: CAISAGQTYGYTF. The chain is built from TRBV10-3 and TRBJ1-2; TRBD1 might be the D (6 bases). In germline, CDR1 is ENHRY, CDR2 SYGVKD. This CDR3 is 13 amino acids long. V was cut by 4 bases and J by 4 bases, with 10 bases left in between.

The sample holds many counts of this clonotype. The J gene is TRBJ1-5, the V gene TRBV24-1; the D is unclear. Trimming removed 6 bases at V and 2 bases at J, with 10 bases between. The germline V gene has CDR1 KGHDR and CDR2 SFDVKD. This CDR3 has 14 amino acids. The CDR3: CATSQGRGNQPQHF. In DNA form, the CDR3 reads TGTGCCACCAGTCAAGGGCGCGGCAATCAGCCCCAGCATTTT.

This clonotype occurred a few times. A much bigger clone sits one base away, suggesting this may be a read error. The CDR3 region has the DNA TGTGCCACCAGCATCCTCCTTCAGCCCGGAGCTCAGCCCCAGCATTTT. Protein: CATSILLQPGAQPQHF. The chain joins TRBV15 to TRBJ1-5, with D unresolved. Per germline, CDR1 LNHNV and CDR2 YYDKDF (reference sequence). This CDR3 spans 16 amino acids. The germline V and J ends were trimmed by 4 bases and 6 bases, with 19 bases remaining between them.

The CDR3 loop reads CATRLAGLEQYF. The CDR3, as DNA: TGTGCCACCAGACTAGCGGGACTCGAGCAGTACTTC. This rearrangement joins TRBV7-2 to TRBJ2-7; TRBD2 aligns across 11 bases. Losses at the gene ends were 10 bases for V and 6 bases for J; bases not matched to a gene: 5. The CDR3 has 12 residues. CDR1 and CDR2 (germline): SGHTA, FQGNSA.

J is TRBJ2-7 and V is TRBV10-3; D remains unclear. Germline V lookup: CDR1 ENHRY, CDR2 SYGVKD. The V end was cut by 6 bases, the J end by 3 bases, with 9 bases between. This CDR3 region has 12 residues. The CDR3 coding sequence is TGTGCCATCAGAGAGGTCTACTACGAGCAGTACTTC. Translating it yields CAIREVYYEQYF.

The genes are TRBV20-1 and TRBJ2-7, with 11 positions matching TRBD2. CDR1 is DFQATT, CDR2 SNEGSKA, per germline (reference sequence). This CDR3 is 15 amino acids long. V was clipped by 3 bases and J by 2 bases; unmatched bases: 6. This chain's CDR3 is CSARRTSGLTYEQYF. CDR3 nucleotide sequence: TGCAGTGCTAGGAGGACTAGCGGGCTTACCTACGAGCAGTACTTC.

V usage is TRBV2 and J usage is TRBJ1-1, with D unclear. This CDR3 contains 14 residues. Germline V gene sequence: CDR1 SNHLY, CDR2 FYNNEI. V lost 4 bases and J lost 1, with 10 bases in between. CDR3 region: CASSAQVTNTEAFF. CDR3 nucleotide sequence: TGTGCCAGCAGTGCCCAGGTAACGAACACTGAAGCTTTCTTT.

As concerns this clonotype: It may be a read error: a sequence one base away is much more abundant. The chain couples TRBV10-3 to TRBJ2-7; TRBD1 agrees at 7 bases. CDR3 length: 14 amino acids. CDR1 is ENHRY, CDR2 SYGVKD, per germline. CDR3 coding DNA: TGTGCCGTCAGTGCTGACAGGGCAACCTACGAGCAGTACTTC. It encodes CAVSADRATYEQYF.

In DNA, the CDR3 is TGTGCCACCAGTGACGGGACTAGAGGAGCCTCCAGGGAGACCCAGTACTTC. Translating it yields CATSDGTRGASRETQYF. The chain has TRBV24-1 and TRBJ2-5, with 8 bases lining up with TRBD2. The V gene's germline CDR1 is KGHDR and CDR2 SFDVKD. The CDR3 loop spans 17 amino acids. J was trimmed by 5 bases and V by 4 bases; bases with no gene match: 14.

The CDR3 region has the DNA TGTGCCAGCAGCTCAGGCCGGCGGGGGATAAACACTGAAGCTTTCTTT. It codes for CASSSGRRGINTEAFF. The rearrangement links TRBV11-1 to TRBJ1-1; possibly TRBD1 for D (5 bases). The CDR3 runs to 16 residues. The germline CDR1 and CDR2 sequences are SGHAT and FQDESV (reference sequence). The V gene lost 4 bases and the J gene lost 2 bases, with 17 bases spanning the gap.

A word on this clonotype: One junction end does not reproduce the germline sequence, and a read error may be involved. The rearrangement links TRBV14 to TRBJ2-5; perhaps TRBD2 as D (6 bases). The CDR3 has 15 amino acids. Looked up from germline, CDR1 is SGHDN and CDR2 is FVKESK. The CDR3: CASSRRVAAQETQYF. The CDR3 nucleotides read TGCGCCAGCAGCCGTCGGGTAGCGGCGCAAGAGACCCAGTACTTC. Drawing the rest from reference TRBV14 and TRBJ2-5, the complete variable domain is EAGVTQFPSHSVIEKGQTVTLRCDPISGHDNLYWYRRVMGKEIKFLLHFVKESKQDESGMPNNRFLAERTGGTYSTLKVQPAELEDSGVYFCASSRRVAAQETQYFGPGTRLLVL.

V is TRBV19 and J is TRBJ1-4; D is possibly TRBD1 (6 bases). Germline CDR1 is LNHDA and CDR2 is SQIVND (reference sequence). The CDR3 extends over 14 amino acids. V lost 3 bases, J lost 8 bases, and 13 bases lay in between. As DNA, the CDR3 is TGTGCCAGTAGTATTCAGGGGATGGGCGAAAAACTGTTTTTT. Protein: CASSIQGMGEKLFF.

The chain couples TRBV5-1 to TRBJ1-1; tentatively, D is TRBD1 (5 bases). The V end lost 4 bases, the J end lost 8 bases, and 15 bases lay between the germline ends. This CDR3 region has 13 residues. The germline V gene encodes CDR1 SGHRS and CDR2 YFSETQ. The CDR3 DNA sequence: TGCGCCAGCAGCGTACCCCAGGGAGTAGAAGCTTTCTTT. Protein sequence: CASSVPQGVEAFF.

In this sample, this clonotype turned up a few times. The chain couples TRBV9 to TRBJ2-3; D perhaps matches TRBD2 (5 bases). V shed 7 bases and J shed 5 bases, with 14 bases lying between them. The germline V gene encodes CDR1 SGDLS and CDR2 YYNGEE. This CDR3 region has 13 residues. The CDR3: CASVGGLGDTQYF. The CDR3 DNA is TGTGCCAGCGTCGGAGGATTAGGAGATACGCAGTATTTT.

The genes are TRBV12-3 or TRBV12-4 and TRBJ2-2; TRBD2 matches 7 bases. Trimming removed 4 bases from V and 4 bases from J; junction bases left unmatched: 0. The CDR3 runs to 13 residues. This chain's CDR3 is CASSWGGTGELFF. The DNA of the CDR3 is TGTGCCAGCAGTTGGGGGGGCACCGGGGAGCTGTTTTTT.

The rearrangement joins TRBV7-8 to TRBJ1-4; tentatively, D is TRBD1 (6 bases). The CDR3 runs to 15 residues. The V gene lost 5 bases and the J gene lost 6 bases, with 16 bases spanning the gap. Germline-derived CDR1 and CDR2 are SGHVS and FQNEAQ. CDR3 in DNA: TGTGCCAGCAGCCAAAGGGGGGGGCGTTATGAAAAACTGTTTTTT. Translated, it gives CASSQRGGRYEKLFF. Using reference TRBV7-8 and TRBJ1-4 for the parts outside the CDR3, the full variable domain is GAGVSQSPRYKVAKRGQDVALRCDPISGHVSLFWYQQALGQGPEFLTYFQNEAQLDKSGLPSDRFFAERPEGSVSTLKIQRTQQEDSAVYLCASSQRGGRYEKLFFGSGTQLSVL.

The chain has TRBV7-9 and TRBJ2-7, with 11 bases identical to TRBD1. Unmatched junction bases numbered 8, after V lost 3 bases and J lost 4 bases. The CDR3 runs 16 residues. Germline CDR1 is SEHNR and CDR2 is FQNEAQ (reference sequence). The CDR3: CASSLPGTGGGYEQYF. The CDR3 DNA sequence: TGTGCCAGCAGCTTGCCCGGGACAGGGGGTGGGTACGAGCAGTACTTC.

The chain carries TRBV5-1 and TRBJ2-7, with 10 nucleotides matching TRBD2. The CDR3 contains 15 residues. Trimming took 4 bases from V and 3 from J; bases not matched to a gene: 7. Germline assignment: CDR1 SGHRS and CDR2 YFSETQ. The CDR3 loop reads CASSHTSGTCYEQYF. For the CDR3, the DNA is TGCGCCAGCAGCCACACTAGCGGGACATGCTACGAGCAGTACTTC.

This clonotype has ten or more counts. The gene calls are TRBV24-1 and TRBJ1-2; D ambiguous. The CDR3 is 14 amino acids. V was cut by 0 bases and J by 2 bases, with 6 bases left in between. Germline V gene sequence: CDR1 KGHDR, CDR2 SFDVKD. The CDR3 is CATSDLAENYGYTF. CDR3 coding DNA: TGTGCCACCAGTGATTTGGCTGAAAACTATGGCTACACCTTC.

Regarding this clonotype: A much larger clone sits a single nucleotide away, making a read error possible. The chain recombines TRBV29-1 with TRBJ1-1; the match to TRBD1 covers 9 bases. This CDR3 region has 13 residues. The germline gives CDR1 SQVTM, CDR2 ANQGSEA. CDR3 protein: CGAKSGTGTEAFF. CDR3 bases: TGCGGCGCTAAATCCGGGACAGGGACTGAAGCTTTCTTT. Full variable domain (missing parts from reference TRBV29-1 and TRBJ1-1): SAVISQKPSRDICQRGTSLTIQCQVDSQVTMMFWYRQQPGQSLTLIATANQGSEATYESGFVIDKFPISRPNLTFSTLTVSNMSPEDSSIYLCGAKSGTGTEAFFGQGTRLTVV.